One sample yielded the 20 T cell receptor beta chains listed below, sequenced in a study of blood T cell repertoires in COVID-19. TCRdb's table, derived via immunoSEQ multiplex PCR, lists solely in-frame clones and lacks some. In the table there are about 220,000 clones, around 90% of which are singletons. The source material was PBMCs or T cells enriched from blood (not recorded which). The receptor set was obtained from a woman aged 25 to 39 who had recovered from COVID-19.

The chain joins TRBV15 to TRBJ1-5; 8 bases match TRBD1. CDR3 length: 17 residues. The J segment lost 0 bases and the V segment lost 1 base, leaving 5 bases of the junction unmatched. From germline, CDR1 is LNHNV and CDR2 YYDKDF (reference sequence). CDR3 coding DNA: TGTGCCACCAGCAGAGTCGGGACAGGTTATAGCAATCAGCCCCAGCATTTT. It translates to CATSRVGTGYSNQPQHF.

The genes are TRBV7-9 and TRBJ2-5, with D perhaps matching TRBD1 (8 bases). The CDR3 runs to 15 residues. Germline lookup yields CDR1 SEHNR and CDR2 FQNEAQ (reference sequence). Trimming shortened V by 4 bases and J by 6 bases, and 18 bases separated the two germline ends. This CDR3 reads CASSSPHRGGKTQYF. The CDR3 nucleotides are TGTGCCAGCAGCTCCCCCCACAGGGGGGGGAAGACCCAGTACTTC.

The rearrangement links TRBV6-1 to TRBJ2-2, with D unclear. This CDR3 is 15 amino acids long. V was clipped by 0 bases and J by 1 base, with 6 bases between them. CDR1 is MNHNS and CDR2 is SASEGT in the germline V gene. CDR3 coding DNA: TGTGCCAGCAGTGAAGCGCACGGGAACACCGGGGAGCTGTTTTTT. It yields the protein CASSEAHGNTGELFF.

The V gene is TRBV10-2, the J gene TRBJ2-1; 10 bases agree with TRBD1. Germline V gene lookup returns CDR1 WSHSY and CDR2 SAAADI. The CDR3 loop spans 17 amino acids. V shed 5 bases and J 0 bases; nucleotides not matched to a gene: 7. The CDR3 nucleotides read TGCGCCAGCAGTCCTCTGGGACAGGGGCACTCCTACAATGAGCAGTTCTTC. This codes for CASSPLGQGHSYNEQFF.

The J gene is TRBJ2-5, the V gene TRBV11-1; D perhaps matches TRBD1 (5 bases). The V end lost 3 bases, the J end lost 3 bases, and 14 bases lay between the germline ends. The V gene's germline CDR1 is SGHAT and CDR2 FQDESV (reference sequence). CDR3 size: 15 residues. In DNA form, the CDR3 reads TGTGCCAGCAGCTTCTCAGGGTACAGAGAAGAGACCCAGTACTTC. It translates to CASSFSGYREETQYF.

The CDR3 coding sequence is TGTGCCAGCAGAATAGGGGGGGCCGGGGAGACCCAGTACTTC. Translated: CASRIGGAGETQYF. This chain links TRBV27 with TRBJ2-5; a possible D gene is TRBD2 (7 bases). The CDR3 consists of 14 residues. V was shortened by 6 bases and J by 5 bases, with 16 bases between the two germline ends. Germline V gives CDR1 MNHEY, CDR2 SMNVEV (reference sequence).

This clone showed up just a few times. Written as DNA, the CDR3 is TGTGCCAGCAGTTCCCCGGGAGCTAACTATGGCTACACCTTC. Its translation: CASSSPGANYGYTF. The chain employs TRBV7-9 and TRBJ1-2, with D uncertain. This CDR3 is 14 amino acids long. Trimming removed 6 bases at V and 0 bases at J, with 11 bases between. Germline values: CDR1 SEHNR, CDR2 FQNEAQ (reference sequence).

J is TRBJ2-1 and V is TRBV6-4; TRBD2 aligns across 13 bases. Germline lookup yields CDR1 MRHNA and CDR2 SNTAGT. The CDR3 spans 15 residues. Trimming cost V 5 bases and J 7 bases; bases outside gene matches: 5. CDR3: CASSRGTSGVNEQFF. In DNA form, the CDR3 reads TGTGCCAGCAGTCGGGGGACTAGCGGGGTAAATGAGCAGTTCTTC.

This clone was detected once. The V gene is TRBV6-4, the J gene TRBJ2-7, with D possibly matching TRBD1 (5 bases). The CDR3 is 13 residues long. Germline V lookup: CDR1 MRHNA, CDR2 SNTAGT. Trimming left V 4 bases short and J 2 bases short, with 9 bases between. The CDR3 loop reads CASSVGPTYEQYF. CDR3 nucleotide sequence: TGTGCCAGCAGTGTGGGGCCGACCTACGAGCAGTACTTC.

The rearrangement links TRBV19 to TRBJ1-1; possible D gene TRBD1, 5 bases. V gave up 7 bases and J gave up 2 bases, with 14 bases separating them. The germline CDR1 and CDR2 sequences are LNHDA and SQIVND (reference sequence). The length of the CDR3 is 14 residues. The CDR3 region has the DNA TGTGCCAGTATCCCTACAGGCGCAAACACTGAAGCTTTCTTT. Its translation: CASIPTGANTEAFF.

The V call is TRBV3-1 (or the pseudogene TRBV3-2), the J call TRBJ2-3, with D possibly matching TRBD2 (5 bases). V was trimmed by 1 base and J by 5 bases, leaving 13 bases between them. The CDR3 covers 15 residues. CDR1 and CDR2 from the germline V gene are LGHDT and YNNKEL (reference sequence). CDR3 coding DNA: TGTGCCAGCAGCCAAGTAGGTCTAGCTCTAGATACGCAGTATTTT. It specifies CASSQVGLALDTQYF.

V and J are TRBV3-1 (or the pseudogene TRBV3-2) and TRBJ1-2; D might be TRBD1 (5 bases). Between the trimmed V and J ends, which lost 4 bases and 4 bases, there was a span of 16 bases. The length of the CDR3 is 15 residues. The germline V gene has CDR1 LGHDT and CDR2 YNNKEL (reference sequence). CDR3 amino acids: CASSPLGGSSYGYTF. The CDR3 DNA sequence: TGTGCCAGCAGCCCCCTGGGGGGTAGTAGCTATGGCTACACCTTC.

This clone was counted only a few times. The J gene is TRBJ2-7, the V gene TRBV3-1 (or the pseudogene TRBV3-2); 8 bases align to TRBD1. The germline V gene encodes CDR1 LGHDT and CDR2 YNNKEL (reference sequence). The CDR3 covers 17 residues. V was clipped by 2 bases and J by 0 bases; unmatched bases: 9. CDR3 DNA: TGTGCCAGCAGCCAACGTAGACAGGGGAGATCCTCCTACGAGCAGTACTTC. Its translation: CASSQRRQGRSSYEQYF.

J is TRBJ1-2 and V is TRBV11-2; tentative D call: TRBD1 (5 bases). CDR1 SGHAT and CDR2 FQNNGV come from the germline V gene. V gave up 5 bases and J gave up 5 bases, with 21 bases separating them. The CDR3 is 16 amino acids. The CDR3 coding sequence is TGTGCCAGCAGCGAGGTATACAGACAGTTTGGGTATGGCTACACCTTC. The encoded protein is CASSEVYRQFGYGYTF.

The CDR3 loop reads CASSFARGSANEKLFF. CDR3 DNA sequence: TGTGCCAGCAGCTTTGCCAGGGGTTCGGCTAATGAAAAACTGTTTTTT. The rearrangement links TRBV5-6 to TRBJ1-4; D may be TRBD1 (6 bases). Between the trimmed V and J ends, which lost 2 bases and 3 bases, there was a span of 14 bases. Germline CDR1 SGHDT, CDR2 YYEEEE. This CDR3 spans 16 amino acids.

The chain carries TRBV7-5 and TRBJ1-1; the table's D call, TRBD1, was not checked against the DNA. TRBV7-5 corresponds to a pseudogene. CDR3 length: 15 residues. CDR3 sequence reads: CVRSRTGGVPTEAFF. CDR3 coding DNA: TGTGTCAGAAGCAGGACAGGGGGCGTCCCCACTGAAGCTTTCTTT.

The chain joins TRBV7-9 to TRBJ1-1; 7 bases align to TRBD1. V trimming: 1 base; J trimming: 6 bases; junction bases outside the gene matches: 2. Germline CDR1 and CDR2: SEHNR and FQNEAQ (reference sequence). The CDR3 spans 13 residues. The CDR3 region has the DNA TGTGCCAGCAGCTTAGAAGGGGGCGCTGAAGCTTTCTTT. Protein: CASSLEGGAEAFF.

The chain has TRBV6-5 and TRBJ2-7, with TRBD1 matching over 10 bases. Germline V gene data show CDR1 as MNHEY and CDR2 as SVGAGI. This CDR3 has 14 residues. V shed 4 bases, J shed 1 base, and the junction held 1 base outside the gene matches. The DNA for the CDR3 is TGTGCCAGCAGTTGGGACAGGGGATCCTACGAGCAGTACTTC. It is translated as CASSWDRGSYEQYF.

This chain joins TRBV7-3 and TRBJ2-2; TRBD2 agrees at 8 bases. The germline CDR1 and CDR2 sequences are SGHTA and FQGTGA. CDR3 length: 16 amino acids. The junction had 10 bases not matched to a gene; V was cut back by 7 bases and J by 3 bases. The CDR3 nucleotides read TGTGCCAGCAAGTTACTAGGCGGGGGGTACACCGGGGAGCTGTTTTTT. Its translation: CASKLLGGGYTGELFF.

The chain recombines TRBV7-2 with TRBJ1-3, with D unclear. The V gene's germline CDR1 is SGHTA and CDR2 FQGNSA. The CDR3 runs 15 residues. V gave up 1 base and J gave up 0 bases, with 7 bases separating them. The chain's CDR3 is CASSLVSDSGNTIYF. The CDR3 DNA is TGTGCCAGCAGCTTAGTTTCAGACTCTGGAAACACCATATATTTT.